This TCR beta chain was found in a study of naive and memory T cell subsets. The CDR3 covers 16 residues. V lost 2 bases, J lost 2 bases, and 8 bases stayed unmatched. CDR1 SGHKS and CDR2 YYEKEE come from the germline V gene (reference sequence). Overall study results and limits: Both skin biopsy types reportedly yielded TCRs, tuberculin sites far more.

Ligated cDNA underwent four rounds of PCR with nested alpha and beta constant region primers and SP2. Each CDR3 protein gets one entry after TCRdb re-called the UMI-ligation and nested PCR reads with MiXCR. This table holds around 31,000 distinct CDR3 sequences, roughly 6.6% found once. Indicated treatment: skin biopsy from PPD injection site in Mantoux-positive individual. The library had UMIs added by 3' ligation of an oligonucleotide to TCR cDNA. Skin biopsies came from PPD injection sites in Mantoux-positive individuals. Regarding this clonotype: What it binds is not known.

The input for sequencing was skin, taken from a tuberculin skin test site. The rearrangement uses TRBV5-5 and TRBJ2-5; 8 positions match TRBD2. This TCR was recovered from an adult in good health. The DNA for the CDR3 is TGTGCCAGCAGCTTTCCTGCGGGGGGTGGGCAAGAGACCCAGTACTTC. It is translated as CASSFPAGGGQETQYF.